The TCR beta chain under discussion was sequenced for a study of breast tumors, draining lymph nodes, adjacent tissues. As to this clonotype: A junction end diverges from the germline sequence, so it may reflect a read error.

MiXCR was run by TCRdb on the multiplex PCR reads, yielding one entry per CDR3 protein. Altogether 150,000 to 200,000 distinct CDR3 sequences are present, 25% to 40% being singletons, with the ten largest covering 3.5% to 4.5%. Axillary draining lymph nodes of breast cancer patients supplied the node samples. This TCR derives from a female donor with breast cancer. Some clones in this sample may be carry-over from other donors' samples. The sequencing sample was made of axillary lymph node tissue.

The CDR3 sequence is CASSSPGRGAKLFF. CDR3 nucleotides: TGCGCCAGCAGCTCCCCAGGGAGAGGGGCAAAACTGTTTTTT. J is TRBJ1-4 and V is TRBV7-8; tentatively, D is TRBD1 (5 bases). This CDR3 is built from 14 residues. The germline V gene has CDR1 SGHVS and CDR2 FQNEAQ.